This T cell receptor beta chain was captured by sequencing in a study of CXCR3-negative and CXCR3-positive naive CD8 T cells. According to its frequency, this clonotype is medium-sized. Carrying UMI labels, the TRB cDNA libraries were prepared through 5' RACE. Each CDR3 protein gets one entry in TCRdb, which reprocessed the 5' RACE reads and gives no DNA. The sample data list over 5,500 distinct CDR3 sequences. The TCR sequence derives from a human donor in good health. Some clones in this sample may be carry-over from other donors' samples. Sequenced material: naive CXCR3- CD8+ T cells from blood. Subset given: CD45RO-CCR7+CD27+CD95- naive CD8+ T cells lacking CXCR3 (TNR3-).

CDR3 amino acids: CASSSTGFANEKLFF. The gene calls are TRBV7-2 and TRBJ1-4; TCRdb names TRBD1, which stays unverified in the absence of DNA. This CDR3 is 15 amino acids long. The germline gives CDR1 SGHTA, CDR2 FQGNSA. Looking up the rest from reference TRBV7-2 and TRBJ1-4 gives the full variable domain: GAGVSQSPSNKVTEKGKDVELRCDPISGHTALYWYRQSLGQGLEFLIYFQGNSAPDKSGLPSDRFSAERTGGSVSTLTIQRTQQEDSAVYLCASSSTGFANEKLFFGSGTQLSVL.